The rows below give T cell receptor beta chains drawn from one sample of a study of blood T cells in healthy people across ages. TCRdb analysed the 5' RACE reads with MiXCR anew, one entry per CDR3 protein. The sample holds roughly 1.7 million distinct CDR3 sequences, 30% to 40% seen once. Specimen: blood. These TCRs come from a woman aged 25 to 39 in good health. The CDR3 runs from the conserved cysteine through the conserved F or W. The D gene is left open where the match is weak. The size of a clone is reported for some rows only, either as once, few or many, or as a class for expanded clones.

V gene	CDR3 length	J gene	clone size	D gene	CDR3 protein	CDR3 DNA
TRBV20-1	14	TRBJ1-3	.	.	CSALMDSWRHTIYF	TGCAGTGCTTTAATGGACAGTTGGCGACACACCATATATTTT
TRBV27	16	TRBJ2-1	.	.	CASSSSVGEKNNEQFF	TGTGCCAGCAGTTCCTCGGTGGGGGAGAAGAATAATGAGCAGTTCTTC
TRBV9	16	TRBJ2-1	.	TRBD1	CASSVASGQGYNGQFF	TGTGCCAGCAGCGTAGCATCGGGACAGGGCTACAATGGGCAGTTCTTC
TRBV2	14	TRBJ1-4	.	TRBD1	CASSVATGDEKLFF	TGTGCCAGCAGCGTAGCAACAGGGGATGAAAAACTGTTTTTT
TRBV6-5	16	TRBJ1-2	.	TRBD1	CASSYSPRTGPYGYTF	TGTGCCAGCAGCTACTCCCCCAGGACAGGGCCCTATGGCTACACCTTC
TRBV7-2	16	TRBJ2-3	many	.	CASSPGFGGATDTQYF	TGTGCCAGCAGCCCCGGGTTTGGGGGGGCAACAGATACGCAGTATTTT
TRBV20-1	14	TRBJ2-4	.	TRBD2	CSAPTGGAKNIQYF	TGCAGTGCTCCCACCGGGGGGGCCAAAAACATTCAGTACTTC
TRBV9	14	TRBJ1-1	.	.	CASSVDRDTIEAFF	TGTGCCAGCAGCGTAGACAGGGATACGATTGAAGCTTTCTTT
TRBV4-2	14	TRBJ1-1	.	.	CASSQPGPDTEAFF	TGTGCCAGCAGCCAACCGGGACCTGACACTGAAGCTTTCTTT
TRBV21-1	19	TRBJ2-1	.	.	CVSSKEDGGGGRARNEQFF	TGTGTCAGCAGCAAAGAAGACGGTGGGGGCGGGAGGGCTAGGAATGAGCAGTTCTTC
TRBV7-3	16	TRBJ2-1	few	.	CASSSQPGTRGNEQFF	TGTGCCAGCAGCTCCCAACCGGGAACTCGGGGTAATGAGCAGTTCTTC
TRBV5-5	12	TRBJ1-2	few	.	CASGDGRYGYTF	TGTGCCAGCGGAGATGGTCGCTATGGCTACACCTTC
TRBV29-1	12	TRBJ1-1	.	.	CSVGTGESEAFF	TGCAGCGTTGGCACAGGCGAAAGTGAAGCTTTCTTT
TRBV3-1	15	TRBJ2-5	many	.	CASSLRGTEQETQYF	TGTGCCAGCAGCCTGAGAGGGACGGAACAAGAGACCCAGTACTTC
TRBV6-6	15	TRBJ2-6	.	.	CASSYSQGWANVLTF	TGTGCCAGCAGTTACTCGCAGGGCTGGGCCAACGTCCTGACTTTC
TRBV28	15	TRBJ2-7	.	.	CASSFLATSSYGQYF	TGTGCCAGCAGTTTTTTAGCGACGAGCTCCTACGGGCAGTACTTC
TRBV9	15	TRBJ2-5	.	.	CASSVWAGIQETQYF	TGTGCCAGCAGCGTTTGGGCGGGGATACAAGAGACCCAGTACTTC
TRBV12-3/TRBV12-4	15	TRBJ2-1	few	TRBD1	CASSISGQGAYEQFF	TGTGCCAGCAGTATCTCGGGACAGGGGGCATATGAGCAGTTCTTC
TRBV10-3	16	TRBJ1-3	.	TRBD1	CAISEGQVLSGNTIYF	TGTGCCATCAGTGAGGGACAGGTCCTCTCTGGAAACACCATATATTTT
TRBV6-2/TRBV6-3	17	TRBJ2-7	.	.	CASSYSAGWIFEGKQYF	TGTGCCAGCAGTTACTCGGCGGGATGGATTTTTGAAGGAAAGCAGTACTTC
TRBV7-9	15	TRBJ2-6	few	.	CASSLFPSRANVLTF	TGTGCCAGCAGCTTATTCCCCTCGAGGGCCAACGTCCTGACTTTC
TRBV5-1	14	TRBJ2-3	.	.	CASSTDPGADTQYF	TGCGCCAGCAGCACGGACCCGGGGGCCGATACGCAGTATTTT
TRBV7-9	14	TRBJ2-7	.	.	CASSGWISSYERYF	TGTGCCAGCAGCGGGTGGATATCTTCCTACGAGCGGTACTTC
TRBV21-1	14	TRBJ2-1	.	.	CASSKGTSVNEQFF	TGTGCCAGCAGCAAGGGGACTAGCGTCAATGAGCAGTTCTTC
TRBV7-3	15	TRBJ2-7	.	.	CASSGTPRGYSEQYF	TGTGCCAGCAGCGGAACCCCCAGGGGATACTCCGAGCAGTACTTC
TRBV11-2	12	TRBJ2-5	.	.	CAGSLDGETQYF	TGTGCCGGCAGCTTAGATGGAGAGACCCAGTACTTC
TRBV29-1	13	TRBJ1-2	few	.	CSAELQGSDGYTF	TGCAGCGCCGAGTTGCAGGGCTCGGATGGCTACACCTTC
TRBV14	15	TRBJ2-7	.	.	CASSLSIGHRYEQYF	TGTGCCAGCAGCCTCTCGATAGGACACCGATACGAGCAGTACTTC
TRBV6-1	13	TRBJ2-3	few	.	CASRSSGTDTQYF	TGTGCCAGCCGCTCCTCGGGCACAGATACGCAGTATTTT
TRBV6-2/TRBV6-3	15	TRBJ2-7	.	TRBD2	CAGGLGASGTYEQYF	TGTGCCGGGGGACTAGGGGCATCCGGAACCTACGAGCAGTACTTC
TRBV7-9	17	TRBJ2-3	few	TRBD2	CASSLVAGGTSTDTQYF	TGTGCCAGCAGCTTAGTCGCGGGGGGGACTAGCACAGATACGCAGTATTTT
TRBV2	14	TRBJ2-7	.	.	CASKDNRDSYEQYF	TGTGCCAGCAAGGATAACAGGGATTCCTACGAGCAGTACTTC
TRBV25-1	16	TRBJ1-2	few	.	CASSADYHSANYGYTF	TGTGCCAGCAGTGCAGACTATCACTCCGCCAACTATGGCTACACCTTC
TRBV12-3/TRBV12-4	13	TRBJ1-1	.	.	CASSLSVGDEAFF	TGTGCCAGCAGTTTATCAGTCGGGGATGAAGCTTTCTTT
TRBV13	12	TRBJ2-3	many	.	CASSSNLDTQYF	TGTGCCAGCAGCTCCAACCTAGATACGCAGTATTTT
TRBV6-5	16	TRBJ2-1	once	.	CASSYSGLANHNEQFF	TGTGCCAGCAGTTACTCGGGGCTAGCGAACCACAATGAGCAGTTCTTC
TRBV21-1	15	TRBJ2-2	.	.	CASSRRWGNTGELFF	TGTGCCAGCAGCAGACGTTGGGGGAACACCGGGGAGCTGTTTTTT
TRBV20-1	15	TRBJ1-6	few	.	CSAAGVSSYNSPLHF	TGCAGTGCTGCAGGGGTGAGCTCCTATAATTCACCCCTCCACTTT
TRBV27	16	TRBJ2-1	.	TRBD2	CTSSSLAGKGYNEQFF	TGTACCAGCAGTTCATTAGCGGGAAAGGGGTACAATGAGCAGTTCTTC
TRBV27	15	TRBJ2-5	few	TRBD1	CASSSRQGPQETQYF	TGTGCCAGCAGTTCCAGACAGGGGCCCCAAGAGACCCAGTACTTC
TRBV6-1	15	TRBJ2-7	.	TRBD1	CASSGDRGPFYEQYF	TGTGCCAGCAGTGGAGACAGGGGTCCATTCTACGAGCAGTACTTC
TRBV6-2/TRBV6-3	17	TRBJ2-3	.	TRBD2	CASSPPGALAGGDTQYF	TGTGCCAGCAGTCCCCCGGGCGCCCTAGCGGGAGGGGATACGCAGTATTTT
TRBV9	14	TRBJ2-7	.	.	CASSVAYVPYEQYF	TGTGCCAGCAGCGTAGCCTATGTCCCCTACGAGCAGTACTTC
TRBV29-1	13	TRBJ1-1	.	.	CSGEMGLNTEAFF	TGCAGCGGAGAGATGGGACTGAACACTGAAGCTTTCTTT
TRBV5-1	13	TRBJ2-1	many	TRBD1	CASSSGQYNEQFF	TGCGCCAGCAGCTCGGGACAGTACAATGAGCAGTTCTTC
TRBV6-5	15	TRBJ2-7	.	.	CASSYSQATTYEQYF	TGTGCCAGCAGTTACTCACAGGCGACGACCTACGAGCAGTACTTC
TRBV4-1	17	TRBJ1-5	.	.	CASSQDYNTGNEQPQHF	TGCGCCAGCAGCCAGGACTACAACACAGGGAACGAACAGCCCCAGCATTTT
TRBV20-1	15	TRBJ1-2	once	.	CSASGTTRGNYGYTF	TGCAGTGCTAGTGGGACCACCCGGGGAAACTATGGCTACACCTTC
TRBV9	18	TRBJ2-1	.	TRBD2	CASSVMTTTAGYGNEQFF	TGTGCCAGCAGCGTAATGACCACCACAGCGGGGTATGGCAATGAGCAGTTCTTC
TRBV5-4	16	TRBJ2-2	few	TRBD2	CASSLLAGADTGELFF	TGTGCCAGCAGCTTGTTAGCGGGGGCGGACACCGGGGAGCTGTTTTTT
TRBV4-2	15	TRBJ2-5	.	TRBD1	CASSQRDRGGETQYF	TGTGCCAGCAGCCAGAGGGACAGGGGTGGGGAGACCCAGTACTTC
TRBV20-1	14	TRBJ2-1	.	TRBD1	CSARGRTGDLPQFF	TGCAGTGCTAGAGGTCGGACAGGGGACCTTCCCCAGTTCTTC
TRBV20-1	11	TRBJ2-3	many	.	CSASDTDTQYF	TGCAGTGCCTCTGACACAGATACGCAGTATTTT